This T cell receptor (beta chain) originates from a study of blood T cell repertoires in COVID-19. Turning to the study itself: Acute-phase and convalescent COVID-19 samples originated in the United States, Italy and Spain. Nucleic acid was either cDNA or gDNA, and it came from T cells, B-cell-depleted T cells, or PBMCs.

In the study's own analysis: Amplifying reference gene primers gave estimates of nucleated cell counts. The protocol was immunoSEQ multiplex PCR, while the TCRdb copy is restricted to in-frame clones and leaves out a portion. V and J calls and clone size are copied from that table; D and trimming were computed from the DNA. The data contain fewer than 200,000 clones, 70% to 90% of them seen just once; the ten biggest clones take up about 1.2%. This clone was counted a single time. The clonotype comes from a man aged 55 to 69 who had recovered from COVID-19. Sequencing was done on a sample of peripheral blood.

The CDR3 region has the DNA TGTGCCAGCAGCCCCGTGGGGGGGACCACAGATACGCAGTATTTT. It codes for CASSPVGGTTDTQYF. This chain connects TRBV2 to TRBJ2-3, with TRBD2 identical over 7 bases. The V and J ends lost 6 bases and 2 bases, in that order; junction bases with no gene match: 8. CDR1 SNHLY and CDR2 FYNNEI come from the germline V gene. CDR3 size: 15 residues.